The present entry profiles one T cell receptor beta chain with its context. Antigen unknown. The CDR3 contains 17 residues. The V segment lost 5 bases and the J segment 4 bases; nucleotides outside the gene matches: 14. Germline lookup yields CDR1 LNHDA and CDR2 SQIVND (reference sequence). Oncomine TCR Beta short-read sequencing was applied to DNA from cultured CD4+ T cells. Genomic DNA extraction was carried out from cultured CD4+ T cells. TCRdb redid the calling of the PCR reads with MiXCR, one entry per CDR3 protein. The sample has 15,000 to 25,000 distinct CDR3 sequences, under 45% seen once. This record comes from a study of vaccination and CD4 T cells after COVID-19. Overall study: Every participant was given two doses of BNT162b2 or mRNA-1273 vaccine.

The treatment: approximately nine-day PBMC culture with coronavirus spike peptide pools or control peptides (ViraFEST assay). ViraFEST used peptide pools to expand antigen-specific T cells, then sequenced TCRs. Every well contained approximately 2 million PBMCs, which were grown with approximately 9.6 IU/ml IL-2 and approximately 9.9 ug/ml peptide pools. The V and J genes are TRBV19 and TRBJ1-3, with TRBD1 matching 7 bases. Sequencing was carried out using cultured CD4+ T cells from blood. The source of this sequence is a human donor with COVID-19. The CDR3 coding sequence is TGTGCCAGTAGTCCCACCCAGGGGGGGACCGGAGGAAACACCATATATTTT. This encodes CASSPTQGGTGGNTIYF.